This TCR beta chain was recovered during a study of blood T cell repertoires in COVID-19. Looking at the study overall: Specimens from acute and convalescent COVID-19 originated in the United States, Italy and Spain. PBMCs, B-cell-depleted T cells, or T cells were the source of the cDNA or gDNA that made up the material.

In the authors' methods: Estimates of nucleated cell counts were drawn from the amplification of reference gene primers. This table comes from immunoSEQ multiplex PCR, and its TCRdb copy is limited to in-frame clones, with some not included. The V and J calls and clone size are taken from that table; D and trimming were inferred from the DNA. The table includes fewer than 250,000 clones, approximately 86% detected once. V trimming: 3 bases; J trimming: 4 bases; junction bases outside the gene matches: 9. This CDR3 has 16 residues. Germline loops: CDR1 MDHEN, CDR2 SYDVKM. The chain has TRBV28 and TRBJ1-1; 9 bases are a match to TRBD1. The receptor was derived from a woman aged 60-75 years who had recovered from COVID-19. What was sequenced was peripheral blood. Written as DNA, the CDR3 is TGTGCCAGCAGTTTCAAGCCGGGACAGGGTGCCACTGAAGCTTTCTTT. Encoded protein: CASSFKPGQGATEAFF.